The 19 T cell receptor beta chains given below trace back to one sample, sequenced in a study of blood T cell repertoires in COVID-19. Sequencing was performed with immunoSEQ multiplex PCR; in TCRdb, only in-frame clones are kept and a portion is missing. Of 200,000 to 300,000 clones in the sample, roughly 81% were seen once. Sequenced: peripheral blood. These receptors were taken from a woman over 75 with COVID-19, enrolled during active disease.

This rearrangement joins TRBV3-1 (or the pseudogene TRBV3-2) to TRBJ1-2; 7 bases map to TRBD1. The CDR3 runs to 13 residues. Germline assignment: CDR1 LGHDT and CDR2 YNNKEL (reference sequence). V lost 4 bases, J lost 12 bases, and 11 bases stayed unmatched. The DNA for the CDR3 is TGTGCCAGCAGCCTACGGGACAGTTTCCTCAACACCTTC. Amino acid sequence: CASSLRDSFLNTF.

The rearrangement links TRBV5-4 to TRBJ2-2; 8 positions match TRBD2. V lost 4 bases, J lost 1 base, and 6 bases stayed unmatched. CDR3 length: 16 amino acids. Germline V gene sequence: CDR1 SGHNT, CDR2 YYREEE (reference sequence). CDR3 in DNA: TGTGCCAGCAGCCGCGGGACTAGTGTGAACACCGGGGAGCTGTTTTTT. Encoded protein: CASSRGTSVNTGELFF.

This clone showed up just a few times. V and J are TRBV11-2 and TRBJ1-2; 10 positions match TRBD1. Looked up from germline, CDR1 is SGHAT and CDR2 is FQNNGV. CDR3 length: 17 amino acids. With V trimmed by 4 bases and J by 4 bases, 12 bases remained unmatched. Here the CDR3 DNA reads TGTGCCAGCAGCTCCATGCGCGGGGGACAGGGGTTCTATGGCTACACCTTC. Translated, it gives CASSSMRGGQGFYGYTF.

The chain has TRBV12-3 or TRBV12-4 and TRBJ1-2; 9 bases line up with TRBD1. CDR3 length: 13 amino acids. With 6 bases clipped from V and 6 bases from J, the junction kept 5 bases outside the gene matches. In DNA, the CDR3 is TGTGCCAGCAGCCCTACAGGGGGCGATGGCTACACCTTC. Translating gives CASSPTGGDGYTF.

The rearrangement links TRBV19 to TRBJ2-6; D is possibly TRBD1 (5 bases). Germline CDR1 and CDR2: LNHDA and SQIVND (reference sequence). Between the trimmed V and J ends, which lost 4 bases and 3 bases, there was a span of 13 bases. The CDR3 spans 16 residues. The CDR3: CASSNQQGSGANVLTF. The DNA of the CDR3 is TGTGCCAGTAGTAATCAGCAGGGTAGTGGGGCCAACGTCCTGACTTTC.

The V and J genes are TRBV5-1 and TRBJ2-6; TRBD1 agrees at 9 bases. The CDR3 has 20 amino acids. V lost 4 bases to trimming and J lost 1 base; unmatched junction nucleotides: 15. The germline V gene encodes CDR1 SGHRS and CDR2 YFSETQ. Here the CDR3 reads CASSAVPGQGGRSGANVLTF. The CDR3 nucleotides are TGCGCCAGCAGCGCAGTCCCGGGACAGGGAGGAAGGTCTGGGGCCAACGTCCTGACTTTC.

The CDR3 is CASSLTGTGLEAFF. The CDR3 coding sequence is TGTGCCAGCAGCTTAACCGGTACAGGGCTTGAAGCTTTCTTT. V usage is TRBV7-9 and J usage is TRBJ1-1, with a possible D match to TRBD1 (6 bases). Germline CDR1 and CDR2: SEHNR and FQNEAQ (reference sequence). The CDR3 spans 14 residues. V lost 2 bases and J lost 7, with 14 bases in between.

This chain joins TRBV3-1 (or the pseudogene TRBV3-2) and TRBJ1-4; TRBD1 agrees at 7 bases. V trimming: 6 bases; J trimming: 7 bases; junction bases outside the gene matches: 5. Per germline, CDR1 LGHDT and CDR2 YNNKEL (reference sequence). The CDR3 spans 13 residues. CDR3 DNA sequence: TGTGCCAGCAGGACGACAGGGTCTGAAAAACTGTTTTTT. Its translation: CASRTTGSEKLFF.

The rearrangement joins TRBV18 to TRBJ1-1; TRBD1 aligns across 8 bases. With V trimmed by 5 bases and J by 1 base, 6 bases remained unmatched. Per germline, CDR1 KGHSH and CDR2 LQKENI. There are 15 residues in the CDR3. The CDR3 sequence: CASSSKQGANTEAFF. The DNA for the CDR3 is TGTGCCAGCTCATCAAAGCAGGGGGCGAACACTGAAGCTTTCTTT.

This clone was picked up one time. The chain is built from TRBV7-3 and TRBJ2-7; a weak D match, TRBD1 (5 bases). This CDR3 has 13 residues. The V end was cut by 5 bases, the J end by 3 bases, with 11 bases between. CDR1 and CDR2 (germline): SGHTA, FQGTGA. The DNA for the CDR3 is TGTGCCAGCAGCGCCACACAGGACTACGAGCAGTACTTC. As protein: CASSATQDYEQYF.

The gene calls are TRBV25-1 and TRBJ1-2; 9 bases align to TRBD1. J was trimmed by 8 bases and V by 6 bases; bases with no gene match: 7. The CDR3 has 13 amino acids. Germline V CDR1 and CDR2: MGHDK, SYGVNS. The CDR3: CASSSGQGGGYTF. The CDR3 DNA is TGTGCCAGCAGCTCGGGACAGGGAGGGGGCTACACCTTC.

This rearrangement joins TRBV5-6 to TRBJ1-6, with a possible D match to TRBD1 (5 bases). Germline V gene lookup returns CDR1 SGHDT and CDR2 YYEEEE. V was clipped by 2 bases and J by 0 bases, with 12 bases between them. The CDR3 spans 17 residues. The CDR3: CASSFGTGGSYNSPLHF. The CDR3 DNA follows: TGTGCCAGCAGCTTTGGGACGGGGGGCTCCTATAATTCACCCCTCCACTTT.

The chain links TRBV28 to TRBJ2-7; 13 bases are shared with TRBD2. In germline, CDR1 is MDHEN, CDR2 SYDVKM. After removal of 4 bases from V and 3 bases from J, the junction contained 9 bases not matched to a gene. The CDR3 is 17 residues long. In nucleotides, the CDR3 is TGTGCCAGCAGTTCACCCGGGACTAGCGGGGCTTACTACGAGCAGTACTTC. This encodes CASSSPGTSGAYYEQYF.

The gene calls are TRBV6-5 and TRBJ2-2; possible D gene TRBD2, 5 bases. Germline V CDR1 and CDR2: MNHEY, SVGAGI. Deletions cut 2 bases from V and 1 base from J, with 11 bases between. There are 16 residues in the CDR3. CDR3 in amino acids: CASSYTRVENTGELFF. In DNA, the CDR3 is TGTGCCAGCAGTTACACGCGGGTCGAGAACACCGGGGAGCTGTTTTTT.

The chain is built from TRBV3-1 (or the pseudogene TRBV3-2) and TRBJ2-5, with 10 bases fitting TRBD2. Losses at the gene ends were 3 bases for V and 7 bases for J; bases not matched to a gene: 11. Germline-derived CDR1 and CDR2 are LGHDT and YNNKEL (reference sequence). The CDR3 runs 16 residues. Here the CDR3 DNA reads TGTGCCAGCAGCCAGGGGGCTAGCGGGAGAAGAAGGACCCAGTACTTC. Translated: CASSQGASGRRRTQYF.

The genes are TRBV27 and TRBJ1-3, with D perhaps matching TRBD1 (5 bases). Germline loops: CDR1 MNHEY, CDR2 SMNVEV (reference sequence). The CDR3 contains 16 residues. Between the trimmed V and J ends, which lost 1 base and 1 base, there was a span of 11 bases. CDR3 bases: TGTGCCAGCAGTTTATATGGTCAGGGTTCTGGAAACACCATATATTTT. Amino acids: CASSLYGQGSGNTIYF.

The gene calls are TRBV19 and TRBJ1-2, with 7 bases lining up with TRBD1. CDR3 length equals 14 residues. CDR1 and CDR2 (germline): LNHDA, SQIVND (reference sequence). After removal of 6 bases from V and 1 base from J, the junction contained 5 bases not matched to a gene. This CDR3 reads CASRTGSHNYGYTF. The CDR3 nucleotides read TGTGCCAGTAGGACAGGGTCCCATAACTATGGCTACACCTTC.

This chain links TRBV6-2 or TRBV6-3 with TRBJ2-6; possible D gene TRBD1, 5 bases. V lost 4 bases to trimming and J lost 4 bases, with 14 bases between them. This CDR3 is 16 amino acids long. CDR1 and CDR2 from the germline V gene are MNHEY and SVGEGT. CDR3 sequence: CASSSAGPSGANVLTF. In DNA, the CDR3 is TGTGCCAGCAGTTCAGCAGGGCCCTCGGGGGCCAACGTCCTGACTTTC.

The table lists this clone with a few counts. V is TRBV21-1 and J is TRBJ1-3; the table calls TRBD1, which could not be checked here. TRBV21-1 is annotated as a pseudogene. The CDR3 is 17 residues long. The CDR3 DNA is TGTGCCAGCAGCCCTGGGACAGGGAAAAACTCTGGAAACACCATATATTTT. Protein product: CASSPGTGKNSGNTIYF.